This TCR beta chain was obtained from a study of shared clonotypes between healthy human individuals. CDR3 size: 16 residues. Trimming took 1 base from V and 5 from J, leaving 15 bases between them. CDR1 and CDR2 (germline): SGHAT, FQNNGV. Data came from immunoSEQ multiplex PCR; TCRdb stores just in-frame clones and leaves some out. The sample contains 2 million to 2.5 million clones, less than 95% of which appear only once. A single count supports this clone. The sample taken for sequencing was naive CD4+ T cells from PBMCs. The subset here: CD45RA+ positively selected. V is TRBV11-2 and J is TRBJ1-5; D might be TRBD1 (6 bases). This receptor was taken from a man aged 18 to 30 in good health. Some clones in this sample may be carry-over from other donors' samples. The CDR3 protein is CASSLGPGTIDQPQHF. Here the CDR3 DNA reads TGTGCCAGCAGCTTAGGTCCCGGGACAATCGATCAGCCCCAGCATTTT.